This record concerns one TCR beta chain sequence. This sample is drawn from a study of T cell changes during pregnancy in multiple sclerosis. Germline CDR1 LNHDA, CDR2 SQIVND (reference sequence). Unmatched junction bases numbered 1, after V lost 1 base and J lost 2 bases. This CDR3 is 14 amino acids long. Sequencing used immunoSEQ multiplex PCR; TCRdb keeps in-frame clones, though not all of them. Of tens of thousands of clones in the sample, just over 90% were seen once. The chain recombines TRBV19 with TRBJ1-2; 7 bases align to TRBD1. This receptor was obtained from a female donor with multiple sclerosis, enrolled in a pregnancy study. Sequencing used CD8+ T cells from peripheral blood mononuclear cells, obtained in the first trimester of pregnancy. CDR3 nucleotide sequence: TGTGCCAGTAGTATAGGGGGACAGAACTATGGCTACACCTTC. Amino acids: CASSIGGQNYGYTF. Looking up the rest from reference TRBV19 and TRBJ1-2 gives the full variable domain: DGGITQSPKYLFRKEGQNVTLSCEQNLNHDAMYWYRQDPGQGLRLIYYSQIVNDFQKGDIAEGYSVSREKKESFPLTVTSAQKNPTAFYLCASSIGGQNYGYTFGSGTRLTVV.